The source of this T cell receptor beta chain is a study of T cells of healthy individuals. The CDR3 totals 15 residues. Germline CDR1 reads MNHNS; CDR2 reads SASEGT. J lost 7 bases, V lost 4 bases, and 8 bases had no gene match. MiXCR, applied by TCRdb to the 5' RACE reads, yields one record per CDR3 protein. The sample gives approximately 50,000 distinct CDR3 sequences, over 12% of which show up once; about 16% is in the top ten. This clonotype occurred many times. V usage is TRBV6-1 and J usage is TRBJ1-4; TRBD1 matches at 8 bases. The sequence came from a human donor in good health. This chain's CDR3 is CASSVLTGEGEKLFF. CDR3 in DNA: TGTGCCAGCAGTGTGTTGACAGGGGAGGGTGAAAAACTGTTTTTT.